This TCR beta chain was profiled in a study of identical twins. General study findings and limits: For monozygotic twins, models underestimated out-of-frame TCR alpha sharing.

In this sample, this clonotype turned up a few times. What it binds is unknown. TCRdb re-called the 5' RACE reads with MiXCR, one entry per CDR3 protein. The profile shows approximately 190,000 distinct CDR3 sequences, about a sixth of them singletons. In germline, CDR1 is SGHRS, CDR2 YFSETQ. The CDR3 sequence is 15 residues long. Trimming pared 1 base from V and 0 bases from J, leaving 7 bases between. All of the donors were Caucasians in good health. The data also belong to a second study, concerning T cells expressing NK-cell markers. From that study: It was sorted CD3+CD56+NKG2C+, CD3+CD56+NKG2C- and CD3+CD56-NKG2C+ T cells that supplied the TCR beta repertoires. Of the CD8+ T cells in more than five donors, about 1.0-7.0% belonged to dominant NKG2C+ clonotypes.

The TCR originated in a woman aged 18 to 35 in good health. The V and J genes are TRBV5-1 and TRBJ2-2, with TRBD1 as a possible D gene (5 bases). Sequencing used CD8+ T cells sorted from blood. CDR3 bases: TGCGCCAGCAGCTTGAGGACACCGAACACCGGGGAGCTGTTTTTT. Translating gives CASSLRTPNTGELFF.